These T cell receptor beta chains were read from a single sample in a study of vaccination effects on CD4 cells after COVID-19. TCRdb keeps only in-frame clones here, not all; method: immunoSEQ multiplex PCR. Of 65,000 to 80,000 clones detected, 77% appear once; the ten largest clones hold roughly 2%. Their cognate antigens are unknown. This specimen was CD4+ T cells from PBMCs cultured without peptide, taken before COVID-19 vaccination. The receptors stem from a human donor who received a COVID-19 vaccine. The CDR3 runs from the conserved cysteine through the conserved F or W. The D gene is left open where the match is weak. Clone size is not always given. Where it is, it says once, few, many or a class for expanded clones.

j_gene: TRBJ1-4; v_gene: TRBV5-1; d_gene: -; abundance: -; CDR3aa: CASSFGAGSEKLFF; CDR3nt: TGCGCCAGCAGCTTCGGTGCAGGGTCTGAAAAACTGTTTTTT
j_gene: TRBJ1-2; v_gene: TRBV5-1; d_gene: -; abundance: -; CDR3aa: CASSLGTVNYGYTF; CDR3nt: TGCGCCAGCAGCTTGGGTACCGTGAACTATGGCTACACCTTC
j_gene: TRBJ2-1; v_gene: TRBV5-4; d_gene: -; abundance: -; CDR3aa: CASSLGGIGGALYNEQFF; CDR3nt: TGTGCCAGCAGCTTGGGAGGTATTGGGGGGGCACTCTACAATGAGCAGTTCTTC
j_gene: TRBJ2-6; v_gene: TRBV12-5; d_gene: -; abundance: few; CDR3aa: CASGLADSGANVLTF; CDR3nt: TGTGCTAGTGGTTTAGCGGACTCTGGGGCCAACGTCCTGACTTTC
j_gene: TRBJ2-1; v_gene: TRBV21-1; d_gene: -; abundance: few; CDR3aa: CASSRLRTVSSYNEQFF; CDR3nt: TGTGCCAGCAGCAGGCTAAGGACGGTGAGCTCCTACAATGAGCAGTTCTTC
j_gene: TRBJ1-2; v_gene: TRBV6-5; d_gene: -; abundance: -; CDR3aa: CASRANYGYTF; CDR3nt: TGTGCCAGCAGGGCTAACTATGGCTACACCTTC
j_gene: TRBJ1-5; v_gene: TRBV28; d_gene: TRBD1; abundance: -; CDR3aa: CASRPGTGGYQPQHF; CDR3nt: TGTGCCAGCAGACCCGGGACAGGGGGTTATCAGCCCCAGCATTTT
j_gene: TRBJ2-3; v_gene: TRBV10-3; d_gene: TRBD2; abundance: -; CDR3aa: CAIRGGTDTQYF; CDR3nt: TGTGCCATCCGGGGGGGCACAGATACGCAGTATTTT
j_gene: TRBJ2-3; v_gene: TRBV7-2; d_gene: -; abundance: -; CDR3aa: CASSARGDSVSADTQYF; CDR3nt: TGTGCCAGCAGCGCCCGGGGGGACAGTGTATCCGCAGATACGCAGTATTTT
j_gene: TRBJ2-3; v_gene: TRBV12-3/TRBV12-4; d_gene: -; abundance: -; CDR3aa: CASRWRDTQYF; CDR3nt: TGTGCCAGCCGCTGGAGAGATACGCAGTATTTT
j_gene: TRBJ1-6; v_gene: TRBV2; d_gene: -; abundance: -; CDR3aa: CASSEAHGGGRSPLHF; CDR3nt: TGTGCCAGCAGTGAAGCGCATGGAGGGGGAAGATCACCCCTCCACTTT
j_gene: TRBJ1-1; v_gene: TRBV5-1; d_gene: -; abundance: -; CDR3aa: CASSKAARLNTEAFF; CDR3nt: TGCGCCAGCAGCAAGGCCGCAAGGCTGAACACTGAAGCTTTCTTT
j_gene: TRBJ2-3; v_gene: TRBV6-5; d_gene: TRBD2; abundance: -; CDR3aa: CASSLSGGRNTDTQYF; CDR3nt: TGTGCCAGCAGTTTAAGCGGGGGCCGTAACACAGATACGCAGTATTTT
j_gene: TRBJ1-5; v_gene: TRBV5-5; d_gene: -; abundance: -; CDR3aa: CASSLDRHRGQPQHF; CDR3nt: TGTGCCAGCAGCTTAGACAGGCACAGAGGTCAGCCCCAGCATTTT
j_gene: TRBJ1-4; v_gene: TRBV9; d_gene: TRBD1; abundance: -; CDR3aa: CASSVAPDRNEKLFF; CDR3nt: TGTGCCAGCAGCGTAGCCCCGGACAGGAATGAAAAACTGTTTTTT
j_gene: TRBJ1-6; v_gene: TRBV9; d_gene: TRBD1; abundance: few; CDR3aa: CASGQGWENSPLHF; CDR3nt: TGTGCCAGCGGACAGGGGTGGGAGAATTCACCCCTCCACTTT
j_gene: TRBJ2-4; v_gene: TRBV25-1; d_gene: -; abundance: -; CDR3aa: CASSDITAKNIQYF; CDR3nt: TGTGCCAGCAGTGACATAACGGCCAAAAACATTCAGTACTTC
j_gene: TRBJ2-5; v_gene: TRBV19; d_gene: TRBD2; abundance: -; CDR3aa: CASSKTSDQETQYF; CDR3nt: TGTGCCAGTAGCAAGACTAGCGACCAAGAGACCCAGTACTTC
j_gene: TRBJ2-5; v_gene: TRBV5-4; d_gene: TRBD2; abundance: -; CDR3aa: CASSLGGLAGQETQYF; CDR3nt: TGTGCCAGCAGCTTGGGAGGACTAGCGGGCCAAGAGACCCAGTACTTC
j_gene: TRBJ2-5; v_gene: TRBV6-6; d_gene: -; abundance: once; CDR3aa: CASSRSPQQETQYF; CDR3nt: TGTGCCAGCAGTCGATCCCCGCAGCAAGAGACCCAGTACTTC
j_gene: TRBJ2-2; v_gene: TRBV5-1; d_gene: TRBD1; abundance: -; CDR3aa: CASSLTTGPNTGELFF; CDR3nt: TGCGCCAGCAGCCTTACGACAGGGCCGAACACCGGGGAGCTGTTTTTT
j_gene: TRBJ1-4; v_gene: TRBV19; d_gene: TRBD1; abundance: -; CDR3aa: CASSRHPGQGAESEKLFF; CDR3nt: TGTGCCAGTAGCAGACACCCGGGACAGGGGGCGGAGAGTGAAAAACTGTTTTTT
j_gene: TRBJ2-1; v_gene: TRBV9; d_gene: TRBD2; abundance: -; CDR3aa: CASSARGLAGYNEQFF; CDR3nt: TGTGCCAGCAGCGCGCGCGGACTAGCGGGCTACAATGAGCAGTTCTTC
j_gene: TRBJ2-5; v_gene: TRBV2; d_gene: -; abundance: once; CDR3aa: CAFGWASDRETQYF; CDR3nt: TGTGCCTTCGGGTGGGCTAGCGATCGAGAGACCCAGTACTTC
j_gene: TRBJ2-6; v_gene: TRBV7-2; d_gene: -; abundance: -; CDR3aa: CASRLTASGANVLTF; CDR3nt: TGTGCCAGCAGACTGACCGCATCTGGGGCCAACGTCCTGACTTTC
j_gene: TRBJ1-3; v_gene: TRBV5-6; d_gene: -; abundance: -; CDR3aa: CASSLVEASGNTIYF; CDR3nt: TGTGCCAGCAGCTTGGTGGAGGCCTCTGGAAACACCATATATTTT
j_gene: TRBJ1-6; v_gene: TRBV6-5; d_gene: -; abundance: few; CDR3aa: CASSYYSTLYNSPLHF; CDR3nt: TGTGCCAGCAGTTACTATAGCACACTCTATAATTCACCCCTCCACTTT
j_gene: TRBJ1-5; v_gene: TRBV6-1; d_gene: -; abundance: -; CDR3aa: CASSDSWDSNQPQHF; CDR3nt: TGTGCCAGCAGTGACAGTTGGGATAGCAATCAGCCCCAGCATTTT
j_gene: TRBJ2-5; v_gene: TRBV5-5; d_gene: -; abundance: once; CDR3aa: CASAPQVGVRETQYF; CDR3nt: TGTGCCAGCGCTCCCCAAGTTGGGGTGCGGGAGACCCAGTACTTC
j_gene: TRBJ1-5; v_gene: TRBV6-1; d_gene: -; abundance: once; CDR3aa: CASSELFGYSNQPQHF; CDR3nt: TGTGCCAGCAGTGAATTATTCGGGTATAGCAATCAGCCCCAGCATTTT
j_gene: TRBJ2-1; v_gene: TRBV9; d_gene: -; abundance: -; CDR3aa: CASSALGGEQFF; CDR3nt: TGTGCCAGCAGCGCCCTCGGCGGTGAGCAGTTCTTC
j_gene: TRBJ2-2; v_gene: TRBV19; d_gene: TRBD1; abundance: -; CDR3aa: CASSKDRGTGELFF; CDR3nt: TGTGCCAGTAGTAAGGACAGGGGCACCGGGGAGCTGTTTTTT
j_gene: TRBJ2-5; v_gene: TRBV7-2; d_gene: -; abundance: -; CDR3aa: CASSLDLGVQYF; CDR3nt: TGTGCCAGCAGCTTAGATTTAGGTGTCCAGTACTTC
j_gene: TRBJ2-1; v_gene: TRBV5-4; d_gene: -; abundance: -; CDR3aa: CASSLVNSNEQFF; CDR3nt: TGTGCCAGCAGCTTGGTTAATTCGAATGAGCAGTTCTTC
j_gene: TRBJ2-5; v_gene: TRBV5-1; d_gene: -; abundance: -; CDR3aa: CASSLGPGSKETQYF; CDR3nt: TGCGCCAGCAGCTTGGGACCGGGATCAAAAGAGACCCAGTACTTC
j_gene: TRBJ1-5; v_gene: TRBV19; d_gene: -; abundance: once; CDR3aa: CASSFNPRQRNQPQHF; CDR3nt: TGTGCCAGTAGTTTTAATCCAAGGCAGAGAAATCAGCCCCAGCATTTT
j_gene: TRBJ2-5; v_gene: TRBV18; d_gene: -; abundance: -; CDR3aa: CASSPFRGQETQYF; CDR3nt: TGTGCCAGCTCACCATTCCGGGGCCAAGAGACCCAGTACTTC
j_gene: TRBJ1-2; v_gene: TRBV6-5; d_gene: -; abundance: -; CDR3aa: CASSYSHKNYGYTF; CDR3nt: TGTGCCAGCAGTTACTCGCACAAAAACTATGGCTACACCTTC
j_gene: TRBJ2-1; v_gene: TRBV12-3/TRBV12-4; d_gene: TRBD1; abundance: -; CDR3aa: CASSKGQGYEQFF; CDR3nt: TGTGCCAGCAGTAAGGGACAGGGTTATGAGCAGTTCTTC
j_gene: TRBJ1-1; v_gene: TRBV7-3; d_gene: -; abundance: -; CDR3aa: CASSPDNMNTEAFF; CDR3nt: TGTGCCAGCAGTCCTGACAACATGAACACTGAAGCTTTCTTT
j_gene: TRBJ2-3; v_gene: TRBV12-5; d_gene: -; abundance: -; CDR3aa: CASGLWGAGTDTQYF; CDR3nt: TGTGCTAGTGGTTTGTGGGGGGCCGGCACAGATACGCAGTATTTT
j_gene: TRBJ2-5; v_gene: TRBV7-3; d_gene: -; abundance: few; CDR3aa: CASRASSSRETQYF; CDR3nt: TGTGCCAGCAGGGCTAGCTCAAGCCGGGAGACCCAGTACTTC
j_gene: TRBJ1-6; v_gene: TRBV19; d_gene: -; abundance: -; CDR3aa: CASSIKPSGNSPLHF; CDR3nt: TGTGCCAGTAGTATAAAGCCCAGTGGTAATTCACCCCTCCACTTT
j_gene: TRBJ2-6; v_gene: TRBV10-2; d_gene: -; abundance: -; CDR3aa: CASNSGANVLTF; CDR3nt: TGCGCCAGCAACTCTGGGGCCAACGTCCTGACTTTC
j_gene: TRBJ1-2; v_gene: TRBV28; d_gene: -; abundance: -; CDR3aa: CASSLRTPAYGYTF; CDR3nt: TGTGCCAGCAGCCTGAGGACACCAGCCTATGGCTACACCTTC